Listed here are 30 T cell receptor beta chains from one sample, sequenced in a study of T cell repertoires in cytomegalovirus infection. TCRdb reanalysed the reads using MiXCR and keeps one entry per CDR3 protein. The table has about 680,000 distinct CDR3 sequences, about 24% seen once. Specimen: CD8+ T cells from PBMCs. The source is a human donor in good health (CMV status not recorded). Some clones in this sample may be carry-over from other donors' samples.

The chain joins TRBV29-1 to TRBJ1-5; TRBD1 matches 8 bases. The germline V gene has CDR1 SQVTM and CDR2 ANQGSEA. The junction had 5 bases not matched to a gene; V was cut back by 4 bases and J by 6 bases. The CDR3 runs 13 residues. The CDR3 spells CSVAKGQGQPQHF. The CDR3 DNA reads as TGCAGCGTTGCCAAAGGACAGGGTCAGCCCCAGCATTTT.

Turning to this clonotype: A much larger clonotype is one base distant, so this may be a read error. The chain is built from TRBV6-1 and TRBJ2-2; 7 nucleotides align to TRBD2. The germline V gene encodes CDR1 MNHNS and CDR2 SASEGT. The CDR3 length is 18 residues. CDR3: CASSERSRDYTNTRELFF. CDR3 in DNA: TGTGCCAGCAGTGAACGATCCCGGGACTACACGAACACCAGGGAGCTGTTTTTT.

Ten or more counts support this clonotype. The chain carries TRBV7-6 and TRBJ2-1, with D unclear. CDR1 and CDR2 (germline): SGHVS, FNYEAQ. The CDR3 contains 12 residues. The germline V and J ends were trimmed by 6 bases and 8 bases, with 11 bases remaining between them. This CDR3 is CASSLFSHEQFF. CDR3 DNA sequence: TGTGCCAGCAGTCTATTCAGCCATGAGCAGTTCTTC.

This clonotype has just one count. The chain carries TRBV2 and TRBJ2-6; a possible D gene is TRBD1 (5 bases). V was clipped by 6 bases and J by 1 base, with 10 bases between them. CDR3 size: 15 residues. The germline gives CDR1 SNHLY, CDR2 FYNNEI. CDR3 coding DNA: TGTGCCAGCAGGGGGCTTCTTTCTGGGGCCAACGTCCTGACTTTC. This gives the protein CASRGLLSGANVLTF.

This clonotype has more than one count but fewer than ten. This chain uses TRBV5-6 with TRBJ2-3; D gene ambiguous. Germline V gene data show CDR1 as SGHDT and CDR2 as YYEEEE. The CDR3 contains 14 residues. V lost 3 bases, J lost 4 bases, and 12 bases lay in between. CDR3 loop: CASSSGRPSDTQYF. CDR3 in DNA: TGTGCCAGCAGCTCCGGAAGGCCGTCAGATACGCAGTATTTT.

This clonotype was counted a few times. CDR3 loop: CATSDFPGHLSYEQYF. CDR3 sequence (DNA): TGTGCCACCAGTGATTTCCCGGGACACCTCTCCTACGAGCAGTACTTC. The chain has TRBV24-1 and TRBJ2-7; a weak D match, TRBD1 (6 bases). Trimming removed 1 base at V and 0 bases at J, with 12 bases between. The CDR3 totals 16 residues. Germline values: CDR1 KGHDR, CDR2 SFDVKD.

This clonotype showed up many times. The CDR3 sequence is CASSFRRGTGSEAFF. CDR3 DNA: TGTGCCAGCAGTTTTCGAAGGGGGACAGGTTCCGAAGCTTTCTTT. This chain joins TRBV28 and TRBJ1-1; 8 nucleotides align to TRBD1. V lost 3 bases, J lost 8 bases, and 11 bases stayed unmatched. This CDR3 region has 15 residues. Germline loops: CDR1 MDHEN, CDR2 SYDVKM. Complete variable domain (other parts from reference TRBV28 and TRBJ1-1): DVKVTQSSRYLVKRTGEKVFLECVQDMDHENMFWYRQDPGLGLRLIYFSYDVKMKEKGDIPEGYSVSREKKERFSLILESASTNQTSMYLCASSFRRGTGSEAFFGQGTRLTVV.

This clonotype was counted only a few times. This chain links TRBV20-1 with TRBJ1-5; D gene unclear. CDR1 is DFQATT and CDR2 is SNEGSKA in the germline V gene (reference sequence). The CDR3 runs to 14 residues. V dropped 0 bases and J dropped 6 bases, with 12 bases sitting between them. The CDR3 coding sequence is TGCAGTGCTAGAGATCTCGGGGTTAGTCAGCCCCAGCATTTT. As protein: CSARDLGVSQPQHF.

V is TRBV25-1 and J is TRBJ2-7; TRBD2 agrees at 13 bases. The CDR3 extends over 21 amino acids. Trimming took 8 bases from V and 1 from J; bases not matched to a gene: 23. Germline values: CDR1 MGHDK, CDR2 SYGVNS. CDR3 nucleotide sequence: TGTGCCAGCTCACGACAGGGCGCCTCGACTAGCGGGGGGTTTAAGTCCTACGAGCAGTACTTC. Its translation is CASSRQGASTSGGFKSYEQYF.

This clonotype was counted only a few times. The chain couples TRBV7-9 to TRBJ2-1, with 12 bases fitting TRBD2. Germline V gene lookup returns CDR1 SEHNR and CDR2 FQNEAQ (reference sequence). Germline trimming cut 8 bases from V and 6 bases from J; bases unmatched to any gene: 5. The CDR3 sequence is 14 residues long. In nucleotides, the CDR3 is TGTGCCAGCGAGGTGACTAGCGGGAGCAATGAGCAGTTCTTC. Protein: CASEVTSGSNEQFF. The complete variable domain, with remaining parts taken from reference TRBV7-9 and TRBJ2-1, reads DTGVSQNPRHKITKRGQNVTFRCDPISEHNRLYWYRQTLGQGPEFLTYFQNEAQLEKSRLLSDRFSAERPKGSFSTLEIQRTEQGDSAMYLCASEVTSGSNEQFFGPGTRLTVL.

This chain connects TRBV7-6 to TRBJ1-2; maybe TRBD1 (5 bases). The V end was cut by 5 bases, the J end by 7 bases, with 20 bases between. Germline V lookup: CDR1 SGHVS, CDR2 FNYEAQ. The CDR3 totals 15 residues. CDR3 sequence reads: CASSTGDPLLGGYTF. The CDR3 nucleotides are TGTGCCAGCAGCACCGGGGACCCTCTCTTAGGTGGCTACACCTTC.

This clonotype was found a few times. The chain couples TRBV12-3 or TRBV12-4 to TRBJ2-1, with 7 nucleotides matching TRBD1. After removal of 3 bases from V and 6 bases from J, the junction contained 8 bases not matched to a gene. The CDR3 is 15 amino acids. The CDR3 spells CASSFGTDLVNEQFF. CDR3 nucleotide sequence: TGTGCCAGCAGTTTCGGGACAGACCTTGTCAATGAGCAGTTCTTC.

This clonotype appeared many times. The chain links TRBV28 to TRBJ2-7, with TRBD1 matching over 8 bases. Germline CDR1 and CDR2: MDHEN and SYDVKM. This CDR3 comprises 12 residues. V lost 6 bases to trimming and J lost 6 bases; unmatched junction nucleotides: 4. CDR3 sequence reads: CASSLDRAEQYV. CDR3 DNA sequence: TGTGCCAGCAGCTTGGACAGGGCCGAGCAGTACGTC.

CDR3 sequence reads: CAIPHLGGQFF. The CDR3 DNA is TGTGCCATCCCCCACCTCGGCGGGCAGTTCTTC. The V and J genes are TRBV12-3 or TRBV12-4 and TRBJ2-1; D call uncertain. The CDR3 contains 11 residues. Trimming stripped 10 bases from V and 12 bases from J, with 16 bases between.

The gene calls are TRBV7-9 and TRBJ2-2; tentatively, D is TRBD1 (6 bases). Per the germline V gene, CDR1 is SEHNR and CDR2 is FQNEAQ (reference sequence). The CDR3 length is 11 residues. V lost 10 bases, J lost 3 bases, and 6 bases lay in between. CDR3: CAKGDTGELFF. The CDR3 DNA reads as TGTGCCAAGGGGGACACCGGGGAGCTGTTTTTT.

This clonotype has ten or more counts. This chain links TRBV28 with TRBJ2-5; 9 positions match TRBD1. Germline assignment: CDR1 MDHEN and CDR2 SYDVKM. The ends lost 5 bases at V and 5 bases at J; junction bases unmatched: 9. The CDR3 length is 15 residues. CDR3 coding DNA: TGTGCCAGCAGTGGGGGATGGACAGGGGAGGAGACCCAGTACTTC. Protein product: CASSGGWTGEETQYF.

The chain is built from TRBV2 and TRBJ1-2; possible D gene TRBD1, 6 bases. The germline V and J ends were trimmed by 10 bases and 8 bases, with 14 bases remaining between them. CDR1 and CDR2 (germline): SNHLY, FYNNEI. The CDR3 is made up of 11 amino acids. The CDR3 DNA follows: TGTGCCACCCAAGGGGGGAAGGGCTACACCTTC. It yields the protein CATQGGKGYTF.

This chain uses TRBV29-1 with TRBJ1-2; 7 bases fit TRBD1. With V trimmed by 5 bases and J by 6 bases, 6 bases remained unmatched. The CDR3 covers 12 residues. In germline, CDR1 is SQVTM, CDR2 ANQGSEA. The CDR3 region is CSVLQGMDGYTF. CDR3 nucleotide sequence: TGCAGCGTTCTACAGGGGATGGATGGCTACACCTTC.

The chain joins TRBV7-9 to TRBJ2-5; 10 bases agree with TRBD1. Trimming at V came to 5 bases and at J to 4 bases, leaving 7 bases not matched to a gene. CDR3 length equals 15 residues. Germline lookup yields CDR1 SEHNR and CDR2 FQNEAQ (reference sequence). CDR3 in DNA: TGTGCCAGCAGCATGACGACAGGGGGCGCAGAGACCCAGTACTTC. It specifies CASSMTTGGAETQYF.

This clonotype appeared a few times. The chain employs TRBV20-1 and TRBJ1-6, with D unresolved. V was trimmed by 5 bases and J by 9 bases, leaving 17 bases between them. The CDR3 is made up of 14 amino acids. Germline CDR1 and CDR2: DFQATT and SNEGSKA (reference sequence). The chain's CDR3 is CSAVTGPWGSPLHF. As DNA, the CDR3 is TGCAGTGCTGTTACGGGCCCTTGGGGTTCACCCCTCCACTTT.

This clonotype was recorded a few times. A read error is possible here, since a much larger clone lies one base away. The V and J genes are TRBV7-6 and TRBJ1-1; D is ambiguous. Germline V gives CDR1 SGHVS, CDR2 FNYEAQ. The CDR3 runs 13 residues. V was trimmed by 0 bases and J by 5 bases, leaving 7 bases between them. The CDR3 region has the DNA TGTGCCAGCAGCTTAGCAGGGTGGACTGAAGCTTTCTTT. Translating it yields CASSLAGWTEAFF.

This clonotype has ten or more counts. The chain uses TRBV7-6 and TRBJ2-2; TRBD2 might be the D (7 bases). Trimming cost V 6 bases and J 4 bases, with 24 bases left between them. This CDR3 comprises 18 residues. Germline CDR1 is SGHVS and CDR2 is FNYEAQ. The CDR3 DNA is TGTGCCAGCAGTCTTTCCGTTGGGGGGGCAGTAGGCACCGGGGAGCTGTTTTTT. Protein sequence: CASSLSVGGAVGTGELFF.

The chain employs TRBV12-3 or TRBV12-4 and TRBJ1-1, with 11 positions matching TRBD1. The trim removed 7 bases at V and 5 bases at J, leaving 6 bases unmatched. CDR3 length equals 14 residues. The CDR3 sequence: CASTWGTGGTEAFF. DNA for the CDR3: TGTGCCAGCACCTGGGGGACAGGGGGAACTGAAGCTTTCTTT.

This clonotype showed up many times. CDR3 sequence reads: CSARHPSTRTANYGYTF. The DNA for the CDR3 is TGCAGTGCTCGTCACCCTTCCACTCGGACAGCTAACTATGGCTACACCTTC. This rearrangement joins TRBV20-1 to TRBJ1-2; D may be TRBD1 (6 bases). The ends were cut back, 5 bases at V and 0 bases at J, with 22 bases in the middle. Germline V lookup: CDR1 DFQATT, CDR2 SNEGSKA (reference sequence). The CDR3 has 17 residues.

This chain links TRBV2 with TRBJ1-5; D is unresolved. Germline CDR1 SNHLY, CDR2 FYNNEI. Trimming stripped 8 bases from V and 0 bases from J, with 17 bases between. This CDR3 contains 16 residues. This chain's CDR3 is CASRLGQTYSNQPQHF. The CDR3 DNA is TGTGCCAGCCGGCTAGGGCAGACCTATAGCAATCAGCCCCAGCATTTT. Full variable domain (remainder filled in from reference TRBV2 and TRBJ1-5): EPEVTQTPSHQVTQMGQEVILRCVPISNHLYFYWYRQILGQKVEFLVSFYNNEISEKSEIFDDQFSVERPDGSNFTLKIRSTKLEDSAMYFCASRLGQTYSNQPQHFGDGTRLSIL.

This clonotype turned up a few times. The rearrangement uses TRBV29-1 and TRBJ1-6; TRBD1 matches at 8 bases. Germline loops: CDR1 SQVTM, CDR2 ANQGSEA. The CDR3 has 14 residues. Trimming at V came to 6 bases and at J to 6 bases, leaving 7 bases not matched to a gene. The chain's CDR3 is CSVLDRGGNSPLHF. The CDR3 nucleotides are TGCAGCGTGCTCGACAGGGGTGGTAATTCACCCCTCCACTTT.

This clonotype has a single count. A much more abundant neighbour one base away suggests this may be a read error. The DNA for the CDR3 is TGTGCTAGTGGTTTCCTTTTATCGGGACAGGGGGTATCTTACGAGCAGTACTTC. Translating it yields CASGFLLSGQGVSYEQYF. This chain uses TRBV12-5 with TRBJ2-7, with 11 bases aligning to TRBD1. Germline assignment: CDR1 LGHNT and CDR2 FRNRAP. V shed 3 bases, J shed 4 bases, and the junction held 14 bases outside the gene matches. The CDR3 has 18 amino acids.

The chain combines TRBV2 with TRBJ2-3; 8 nucleotides line up with TRBD2. Per the germline V gene, CDR1 is SNHLY and CDR2 is FYNNEI. The CDR3 contains 13 residues. The CDR3 DNA reads TGTACCTCCCCCGGGGGGGCGACAGATACGCAGTATTTT. Translation: CTSPGGATDTQYF. Full variable domain (remainder filled in from reference TRBV2 and TRBJ2-3): EPEVTQTPSHQVTQMGQEVILRCVPISNHLYFYWYRQILGQKVEFLVSFYNNEISEKSEIFDDQFSVERPDGSNFTLKIRSTKLEDSAMYFCTSPGGATDTQYFGPGTRLTVL.

This clonotype has only a few counts. The chain combines TRBV28 with TRBJ2-1, with 7 bases matching TRBD1. The V gene end was trimmed by 5 bases and the J gene end by 2 bases; junction bases not matched to a gene: 9. The germline gives CDR1 MDHEN, CDR2 SYDVKM. CDR3 length: 16 amino acids. The CDR3 reads CASSTIRGMTYNEQFF. In DNA form, the CDR3 reads TGTGCCAGCAGTACCATCAGGGGGATGACCTACAATGAGCAGTTCTTC.

In its sample, this clonotype was seen once. J is TRBJ2-7 and V is TRBV5-6; the match to TRBD1 covers 7 bases. V shed 4 bases and J 0 bases; nucleotides not matched to a gene: 10. This CDR3 is 16 amino acids long. Looked up from germline, CDR1 is SGHDT and CDR2 is YYEEEE. This CDR3 reads CASSDPGQTSSYEQYF. The CDR3 DNA reads as TGTGCCAGCAGCGACCCGGGACAGACGAGCTCCTACGAGCAGTACTTC.